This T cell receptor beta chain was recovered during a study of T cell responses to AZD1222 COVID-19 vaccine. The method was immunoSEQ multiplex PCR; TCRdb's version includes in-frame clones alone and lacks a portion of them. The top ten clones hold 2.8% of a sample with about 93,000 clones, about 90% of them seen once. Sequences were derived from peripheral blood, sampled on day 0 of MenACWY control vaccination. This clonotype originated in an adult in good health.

The CDR3 DNA sequence: TGCGCCAGCAGAGGTACCGGGTCGGGAAACACCATATATTTT. Its protein is CASRGTGSGNTIYF. The chain carries TRBV4-1 and TRBJ1-3; unclear D gene. The CDR3 is made up of 14 amino acids. Germline V gene lookup returns CDR1 MGHRA and CDR2 YSYEKL. Trimming cost V 6 bases and J 4 bases, with 13 bases left between them.